The 25 T cell receptor beta chains below all came from one sample that was sequenced in a study of a mutant IDH1 vaccine in newly diagnosed glioma. Described time point: week 35, safety follow-up. Topical imiquimod accompanied each vaccine dose, which consisted of 300 ug of mutant IDH1 20-mer peptide. Data came from immunoSEQ multiplex PCR; TCRdb stores just in-frame clones and leaves some out. The sample carries approximately 50,000 clones, more than 75% recorded once. No antigen has been identified for these receptors. The sample consisted of PBMCs, taken from a glioma patient whose treatment included an IDH1 peptide vaccine. The receptors derive from a woman aged 35 to 49 with glioma.

This clone was observed a handful of times. This chain joins TRBV5-1 and TRBJ1-1, with 9 positions matching TRBD1. The CDR3 covers 16 residues. The ends lost 3 bases at V and 1 base at J; junction bases unmatched: 7. Germline assignment: CDR1 SGHRS and CDR2 YFSETQ. The CDR3 loop reads CASSWGPGQGNTEAFF. DNA of the CDR3: TGCGCCAGCAGCTGGGGGCCGGGACAGGGGAACACTGAAGCTTTCTTT.

The gene calls are TRBV7-9 and TRBJ2-5, with a tentative D call TRBD1 (6 bases). This CDR3 spans 15 amino acids. The V end was cut by 5 bases, the J end by 5 bases, with 18 bases between. Germline CDR1 is SEHNR and CDR2 is FQNEAQ (reference sequence). The CDR3 is CASSQTTGMDETQYF. The CDR3 DNA is TGTGCCAGCAGCCAGACTACAGGGATGGACGAGACCCAGTACTTC.

The chain employs TRBV9 and TRBJ2-7; 10 nucleotides align to TRBD2. The ends lost 4 bases at V and 5 bases at J; junction bases unmatched: 15. CDR1 is SGDLS, CDR2 YYNGEE, per germline. This CDR3 spans 17 amino acids. As DNA, the CDR3 is TGTGCCAGCAGCCCCCCGAGGGGAGCGGGAGGGCCGAACGAGCAGTACTTC. Translation gives CASSPPRGAGGPNEQYF. The whole variable domain, filled in from reference TRBV9 and TRBJ2-7, reads DSGVTQTPKHLITATGQRVTLRCSPRSGDLSVYWYQQSLDQGLQFLIQYYNGEERAKGNILERFSAQQFPDLHSELNLSSLELGDSALYFCASSPPRGAGGPNEQYFGPGTRLTVT.

This chain connects TRBV4-2 to TRBJ2-1; the match to TRBD2 covers 9 bases. The CDR3 sequence is 19 residues long. The J segment lost 4 bases and the V segment lost 2 bases, leaving 15 bases of the junction unmatched. From germline, CDR1 is LGHNA and CDR2 YNFKEQ. The DNA for the CDR3 is TGTGCCAGCAGCCAAAGCGCGTCGCGGGGGGGAACCCTGTACAATGAGCAGTTCTTC. Translated: CASSQSASRGGTLYNEQFF.

The chain couples TRBV27 to TRBJ2-1, with D unresolved. This CDR3 has 13 amino acids. The V end lost 7 bases, the J end lost 5 bases, and 12 bases lay between the germline ends. The germline V gene has CDR1 MNHEY and CDR2 SMNVEV (reference sequence). The CDR3: CASKYPEDNEQFF. Written as DNA, the CDR3 is TGTGCCAGCAAATACCCAGAGGACAATGAGCAGTTCTTC.

The chain recombines TRBV6-5 with TRBJ2-7; 7 nucleotides align to TRBD2. Trimming removed 6 bases from V and 5 bases from J; junction bases left unmatched: 4. The germline gives CDR1 MNHEY, CDR2 SVGAGI. The CDR3 contains 12 residues. The CDR3 DNA reads as TGTGCCAGCAGGGGGGGGACCGACGAGCAGTACTTC. Its protein product is CASRGGTDEQYF.

The rearrangement joins TRBV2 to TRBJ2-7; D is ambiguous. The length of the CDR3 is 15 residues. CDR1 and CDR2 from the germline V gene are SNHLY and FYNNEI. Trimming cost V 4 bases and J 3 bases, with 16 bases left between them. The CDR3 loop reads CASSGVTTRYYEQYF. The CDR3 nucleotides are TGTGCCAGCAGTGGGGTCACTACTCGCTACTACGAGCAGTACTTC.

This clone was counted between two and nine times. The chain couples TRBV19 to TRBJ2-2; D is ambiguous. The ends were cut back, 3 bases at V and 6 bases at J, with 8 bases in the middle. The germline V gene encodes CDR1 LNHDA and CDR2 SQIVND (reference sequence). This CDR3 has 13 residues. CDR3 region: CASSIVGPGELFF. CDR3 bases: TGTGCCAGTAGTATTGTGGGTCCCGGGGAGCTGTTTTTT.

This chain links TRBV15 with TRBJ1-3; D is uncertain. Per germline, CDR1 LNHNV and CDR2 YYDKDF (reference sequence). Trimming stripped 2 bases from V and 4 bases from J, with 12 bases between. The CDR3 sequence is 15 residues long. As DNA, the CDR3 is TGTGCCACCAGCAGAACGTCCACAGCCGGAAACACCATATATTTT. Translating gives CATSRTSTAGNTIYF.

The J gene is TRBJ2-5, the V gene TRBV2; D not resolved. V dropped 7 bases and J dropped 1 base, with 19 bases sitting between them. The CDR3 has 16 residues. Germline CDR1 SNHLY, CDR2 FYNNEI. In DNA form, the CDR3 reads TGTGCCAGCATGTTCTTTTCGCGCGAATTCCAAGAGACCCAGTACTTC. Translation: CASMFFSREFQETQYF.

The V and J genes are TRBV2 and TRBJ2-2; 8 positions agree with TRBD1. In germline, CDR1 is SNHLY, CDR2 FYNNEI. The CDR3 extends over 15 amino acids. J gave up 8 bases and V 4 bases, and 9 bases lay outside the gene matches. The DNA of the CDR3 is TGTGCCAGCAGTGGTGACAGGGGAGCGGCTGGGGAGCTGTTTTTT. Translating gives CASSGDRGAAGELFF.

The chain has TRBV4-3 and TRBJ2-7; 8 positions agree with TRBD1. The CDR3 has 16 amino acids. CDR1 is LGHNA and CDR2 is YSLEER in the germline V gene. The junction had 8 bases not matched to a gene; V was cut back by 2 bases and J by 2 bases. CDR3 nucleotides: TGCGCCAGCAGCCAAAGTAGAACAGGGGGAACCTACGAGCAGTACTTC. Its protein is CASSQSRTGGTYEQYF.

J is TRBJ2-5 and V is TRBV18; D call uncertain. V was pared by 4 bases and J by 4 bases, with 7 bases between. The length of the CDR3 is 12 residues. The germline V gene has CDR1 KGHSH and CDR2 LQKENI. In nucleotides, the CDR3 is TGTGCCAGCTCACTGCCGACAGAGACCCAGTACTTC. The encoded protein is CASSLPTETQYF.

The rearrangement links TRBV4-3 to TRBJ2-1; D may match TRBD1 or TRBD2 (5 bases each). Germline V gene sequence: CDR1 LGHNA, CDR2 YSLEER. This CDR3 comprises 14 residues. Trimming took off 0 bases at V and 13 bases at J, with 16 bases between the two ends. CDR3 loop: CASSQETVRGEQFF. In DNA form, the CDR3 reads TGCGCCAGCAGCCAAGAAACGGTCAGAGGGGAACAGTTCTTC.

The J gene is TRBJ2-5, the V gene TRBV20-1; D is unclear. CDR3 size: 11 residues. The V end was cut by 2 bases, the J end by 5 bases, with 6 bases between. Germline V gives CDR1 DFQATT, CDR2 SNEGSKA (reference sequence). The CDR3 region is CSARQRETQYF. CDR3 bases: TGCAGTGCTAGACAGAGGGAGACCCAGTACTTC.

V gene TRBV29-1 combines with J gene TRBJ1-1; a weak D match, TRBD1 (6 bases). The length of the CDR3 is 12 residues. In germline, CDR1 is SQVTM, CDR2 ANQGSEA. The ends were cut back, 7 bases at V and 4 bases at J, with 13 bases in the middle. The CDR3 DNA reads as TGCAGCGGAAATGGGGGCGGCACTGAAGCTTTCTTT. Translated, it gives CSGNGGGTEAFF.

V and J are TRBV29-1 and TRBJ2-1; unclear D gene. The CDR3 is 14 residues long. CDR1 is SQVTM, CDR2 ANQGSEA, per germline. Trimming pared 1 base from V and 2 bases from J, leaving 9 bases between. The CDR3 reads CSVEAIFPYNEQFF. The CDR3, as DNA: TGCAGCGTTGAAGCCATATTCCCCTACAATGAGCAGTTCTTC.

This chain joins TRBV29-1 and TRBJ2-7; D is perhaps TRBD1 or TRBD2 (5 bases each). This CDR3 contains 11 residues. The germline gives CDR1 SQVTM, CDR2 ANQGSEA. V was clipped by 5 bases and J by 2 bases, with 7 bases between them. The CDR3 region is CSVWGTYEQYF. The CDR3 region has the DNA TGCAGCGTTTGGGGGACCTACGAGCAGTACTTC.

The chain recombines TRBV5-6 with TRBJ1-2; possibly TRBD1 for D (5 bases). V was trimmed by 0 bases and J by 4 bases, leaving 10 bases between them. In germline, CDR1 is SGHDT, CDR2 YYEEEE. CDR3 size: 14 residues. CDR3 nucleotides: TGTGCCAGCAGCTTGGGACAGCTCCTCTATGGCTACACCTTC. Encoded protein: CASSLGQLLYGYTF.

Note on this clone: Sequence at one end of the junction differs from germline and may be a read error. The V call is TRBV6-5, the J call TRBJ2-1; D not certain. The length of the CDR3 is 12 residues. Germline V CDR1 and CDR2: MNHEY, SVGAGI. The CDR3 is CASSYSHNEQFF. The CDR3 nucleotides are TGTGCCAGCAGTTACTCCCACAATGAGCAGTTCTTC.

This chain uses TRBV5-1 with TRBJ2-1; 8 nucleotides align to TRBD2. The trim removed 5 bases at V and 5 bases at J, leaving 6 bases unmatched. The germline gives CDR1 SGHRS, CDR2 YFSETQ. The CDR3 covers 14 residues. CDR3 sequence reads: CASREGAGDNEQFF. In DNA, the CDR3 is TGCGCCAGCAGAGAAGGAGCGGGGGACAATGAGCAGTTCTTC.

The chain combines TRBV4-2 with TRBJ1-4, with 8 bases aligning to TRBD1. The CDR3 length is 15 residues. Trimming at V came to 2 bases and at J to 8 bases, leaving 7 bases not matched to a gene. CDR1 is LGHNA, CDR2 YNFKEQ, per germline. The CDR3 reads CASSQLSGGKEKLFF. In DNA, the CDR3 is TGTGCCAGCAGCCAATTGTCAGGGGGCAAGGAAAAACTGTTTTTT.

V usage is TRBV4-3 and J usage is TRBJ2-7, with TRBD1 matching 8 bases. CDR3 length equals 15 residues. The V gene's germline CDR1 is LGHNA and CDR2 YSLEER. V shed 2 bases and J 4 bases; nucleotides not matched to a gene: 7. This CDR3 reads CASSQSIHRGYEQYF. In nucleotides, the CDR3 is TGCGCCAGCAGCCAATCCATTCACAGGGGGTACGAGCAGTACTTC.

The gene calls are TRBV19 and TRBJ1-1; D is unclear. The CDR3 covers 10 residues. V lost 8 bases and J 7 bases, leaving 8 bases between the germline ends. Germline V lookup: CDR1 LNHDA, CDR2 SQIVND (reference sequence). The DNA of the CDR3 is TGTGCCAGTCGGGCGGATGAAGCTTTCTTT. Translating gives CASRADEAFF.

The chain recombines TRBV7-6 with TRBJ1-1, with 10 bases matching TRBD1. CDR3 length equals 15 residues. Germline values: CDR1 SGHVS, CDR2 FNYEAQ. Unmatched junction bases numbered 1, after V lost 3 bases and J lost 0 bases. Here the CDR3 reads CASSLTGGLNTEAFF. As DNA, the CDR3 is TGTGCCAGCAGCTTGACAGGGGGCCTGAACACTGAAGCTTTCTTT.